The clone carrying this T cell receptor beta chain was seen only once. Antigen: not known. The data stem from a study of blood T cells in healthy people across ages. Study conclusions and caveats: Relative to aged donors, long-lived donors carried more naive CD4+ cells and displayed higher diversity.

A second PCR, run for about 7 to 11 cycles, used a sample-barcoded 5' primer plus a J-beta primer mix. Each CDR3 protein is one row after TCRdb ran MiXCR on the 5' RACE reads. The repertoire includes about 900,000 distinct CDR3 sequences, around two thirds of them detected once, and about a quarter sits in the top ten. The source is a man aged 25-45 years in good health. Sample: blood.

CDR3 amino acids: CAASGTSGRYEQYF. The CDR3 DNA follows: TGTGCCGCCAGTGGGACTAGCGGGAGGTACGAGCAGTACTTC. The chain combines TRBV2 with TRBJ2-7; TRBD2 matches at 15 bases. The junction had 6 bases not matched to a gene; V was cut back by 11 bases and J by 4 bases. Per the germline V gene, CDR1 is SNHLY and CDR2 is FYNNEI. This CDR3 has 14 amino acids.